This entry lists 25 T cell receptor beta chains sequenced from one sample in a study of blood T cell repertoires in COVID-19. Assay used: immunoSEQ multiplex PCR; TCRdb lists only in-frame clones, some missing. The sample includes 450,000 to 600,000 clones, about 90% of them seen just once. The source material was PBMCs or T cells enriched from blood (not recorded which). These receptor sequences come from a woman under 30 who had recovered from COVID-19.

The rearrangement uses TRBV3-1 (or the pseudogene TRBV3-2) and TRBJ2-2; D unclear. The germline V gene has CDR1 LGHDT and CDR2 YNNKEL (reference sequence). Between the trimmed V and J ends, which lost 3 bases and 8 bases, there was a span of 10 bases. CDR3 length: 13 amino acids. The CDR3 sequence: CASSQLMTGELFF. CDR3 nucleotide sequence: TGTGCCAGCAGCCAGCTGATGACAGGGGAGCTGTTTTTT.

This clone was found a few times. This chain links TRBV20-1 with TRBJ1-1; D is possibly TRBD1 (6 bases). The CDR3 length is 11 residues. Germline CDR1 reads DFQATT; CDR2 reads SNEGSKA (reference sequence). V lost 5 bases and J lost 11, with 15 bases in between. The CDR3 DNA reads as TGCAGTGCTGGAAAGGGGGATAACGCTTTCTTT. Amino acids: CSAGKGDNAFF.

V and J are TRBV19 and TRBJ1-5; D is undetermined. Trimming stripped 0 bases from V and 6 bases from J, with 12 bases between. CDR3 size: 15 residues. Germline loops: CDR1 LNHDA, CDR2 SQIVND (reference sequence). CDR3 amino acids: CASSIDVGGSQPQHF. CDR3 sequence (DNA): TGTGCCAGTAGTATAGATGTCGGCGGCAGTCAGCCCCAGCATTTT. The variable domain in full, with the rest retrieved from reference TRBV19 and TRBJ1-5, is DGGITQSPKYLFRKEGQNVTLSCEQNLNHDAMYWYRQDPGQGLRLIYYSQIVNDFQKGDIAEGYSVSREKKESFPLTVTSAQKNPTAFYLCASSIDVGGSQPQHFGDGTRLSIL.

The chain recombines TRBV28 with TRBJ2-1; D is ambiguous. Germline-derived CDR1 and CDR2 are MDHEN and SYDVKM. Trimming stripped 10 bases from V and 3 bases from J, with 25 bases between. CDR3 length: 17 residues. CDR3 nucleotides: TGTGCCACCGTATCTAGGAGTGGAAATACAATCTACAATGAGCAGTTCTTC. As protein: CATVSRSGNTIYNEQFF.

The CDR3 spells CASSTDRAGNYGYTF. In DNA, the CDR3 is TGTGCCAGCTCAACTGACAGGGCTGGGAACTATGGCTACACCTTC. V and J are TRBV18 and TRBJ1-2; TRBD1 matches 7 bases. Germline CDR1 reads KGHSH; CDR2 reads LQKENI. This CDR3 is 15 amino acids long. V lost 5 bases and J lost 2; bases outside the gene matches: 8.

The chain links TRBV30 to TRBJ2-7; TRBD1 matches 7 bases. The CDR3 is 13 residues long. Trimming took 5 bases from V and 2 from J; bases not matched to a gene: 6. Germline values: CDR1 GTSNPN, CDR2 SVGIG (reference sequence). CDR3 loop: CAWRTGRTYEQYF. CDR3 in DNA: TGTGCCTGGCGGACAGGTCGAACCTACGAGCAGTACTTC.

J is TRBJ1-5 and V is TRBV28; possible D gene TRBD1, 5 bases. Germline V gene sequence: CDR1 MDHEN, CDR2 SYDVKM. The ends were cut back, 6 bases at V and 3 bases at J, with 12 bases in the middle. The CDR3 extends over 14 amino acids. CDR3 amino acids: CASRLPGDNQPQHF. The CDR3 DNA reads TGTGCCAGCAGGTTGCCGGGGGACAATCAGCCCCAGCATTTT.

This clone was observed a single time. The genes are TRBV2 and TRBJ1-5, with TRBD1 as a possible D gene (5 bases). Germline V lookup: CDR1 SNHLY, CDR2 FYNNEI. The V end was cut by 7 bases, the J end by 9 bases, with 16 bases between. The CDR3 sequence is 13 residues long. CDR3 nucleotides: TGTGCCAGCACCGGCACGGGGGGTCCGCCCCAGCATTTT. Encoded protein: CASTGTGGPPQHF.

This chain joins TRBV6-1 and TRBJ1-1; D call uncertain. The CDR3 totals 15 residues. Germline CDR1 is MNHNS and CDR2 is SASEGT. V was trimmed by 2 bases and J by 3 bases, leaving 13 bases between them. The CDR3 spells CASSEYGEVDTEAFF. Here the CDR3 DNA reads TGTGCCAGCAGTGAATACGGGGAGGTTGACACTGAAGCTTTCTTT.

The chain combines TRBV7-8 with TRBJ1-1; 10 nucleotides match TRBD1. Germline values: CDR1 SGHVS, CDR2 FQNEAQ. Trimming took 1 base from V and 4 from J; bases not matched to a gene: 3. This CDR3 is 15 amino acids long. Here the CDR3 reads CASSLGQGAPTEAFF. The CDR3 nucleotides read TGTGCCAGCAGCTTAGGACAGGGGGCGCCCACTGAAGCTTTCTTT. Full variable domain (outside the CDR3, taken from reference TRBV7-8 and TRBJ1-1): GAGVSQSPRYKVAKRGQDVALRCDPISGHVSLFWYQQALGQGPEFLTYFQNEAQLDKSGLPSDRFFAERPEGSVSTLKIQRTQQEDSAVYLCASSLGQGAPTEAFFGQGTRLTVV.

The V gene is TRBV3-1 (or the pseudogene TRBV3-2), the J gene TRBJ1-1; D is possibly TRBD1 (6 bases). Trimming cost V 4 bases and J 3 bases, with 15 bases left between them. The CDR3 contains 15 residues. From germline, CDR1 is LGHDT and CDR2 YNNKEL (reference sequence). In DNA form, the CDR3 reads TGTGCCAGCAGCCGCACGTGGGGGCAGGACACTGAAGCTTTCTTT. This gives the protein CASSRTWGQDTEAFF.

The chain couples TRBV7-9 to TRBJ1-1; the match to TRBD1 covers 7 bases. Germline CDR1 and CDR2: SEHNR and FQNEAQ (reference sequence). CDR3 length: 15 amino acids. Unmatched junction bases numbered 11, after V lost 5 bases and J lost 5 bases. The CDR3 DNA reads TGTGCCAGCAGCGCGACGACAGGGCTTGGAACTGAAGCTTTCTTT. This encodes CASSATTGLGTEAFF. The full variable domain, with the rest looked up from reference TRBV7-9 and TRBJ1-1, is DTGVSQNPRHKITKRGQNVTFRCDPISEHNRLYWYRQTLGQGPEFLTYFQNEAQLEKSRLLSDRFSAERPKGSFSTLEIQRTEQGDSAMYLCASSATTGLGTEAFFGQGTRLTVV.

The V call is TRBV7-9, the J call TRBJ2-2, with D possibly being TRBD1 (6 bases). V shed 8 bases and J shed 4 bases, with 23 bases lying between them. Germline assignment: CDR1 SEHNR and CDR2 FQNEAQ (reference sequence). The length of the CDR3 is 17 residues. DNA of the CDR3: TGTGCCAGCTGGCCGGTCGGGTCCAGGGGTGCCACCGGGGAGCTGTTTTTT. This translates into CASWPVGSRGATGELFF.

This chain uses TRBV5-1 with TRBJ2-7, with D maybe TRBD1 (6 bases). The germline V gene has CDR1 SGHRS and CDR2 YFSETQ. This CDR3 has 13 residues. The germline V and J ends were trimmed by 0 bases and 5 bases, with 9 bases remaining between them. DNA of the CDR3: TGCGCCAGCAGCTTGGACAGGGCCAACGAGCAGTACTTC. Its translation is CASSLDRANEQYF.

The chain links TRBV9 to TRBJ1-2; TRBD1 matches 7 bases. Germline CDR1 is SGDLS and CDR2 is YYNGEE. The V and J ends lost 3 bases and 8 bases, in that order; junction bases with no gene match: 13. CDR3 length: 15 residues. CDR3 sequence: CASSAYQNRGGGYTF. The CDR3 bases are TGTGCCAGCAGCGCCTACCAGAACAGGGGTGGAGGCTACACCTTC.

Comment on this clone: This sample includes further DNA sequences coding for the same CDR3. V usage is TRBV5-1 and J usage is TRBJ1-2; 8 positions match TRBD1. Germline CDR1 and CDR2: SGHRS and YFSETQ. Trimming at V came to 0 bases and at J to 8 bases, leaving 3 bases not matched to a gene. This CDR3 spans 13 amino acids. The CDR3 spells CASSLGDRGGYTF. CDR3 in DNA: TGCGCCAGCAGCTTGGGCGACAGGGGCGGCTACACCTTC.

J is TRBJ1-2 and V is TRBV4-1; TRBD1 might be the D (6 bases). This CDR3 has 17 amino acids. Germline V lookup: CDR1 MGHRA, CDR2 YSYEKL. The V end was cut by 0 bases, the J end by 5 bases, with 19 bases between. The CDR3 protein is CASSQESTGTLPYGYTF. The DNA of the CDR3 is TGCGCCAGCAGCCAAGAATCGACCGGGACACTACCTTATGGCTACACCTTC.

The chain uses TRBV14 and TRBJ1-2, with D possibly TRBD1 on 5 matching bases. Germline CDR1 and CDR2: SGHDN and FVKESK. The CDR3 extends over 15 amino acids. V lost 2 bases, J lost 4 bases, and 14 bases lay in between. CDR3 in DNA: TGTGCCAGCAGCCAAAGTTCGGGGGTCTTCTATGGCTACACCTTC. Amino acid sequence: CASSQSSGVFYGYTF.

This clone was counted between two and nine times. This chain links TRBV5-5 with TRBJ2-1; 7 nucleotides line up with TRBD1. The CDR3 consists of 15 residues. Germline values: CDR1 SGHKS, CDR2 YYEKEE (reference sequence). V dropped 4 bases and J dropped 5; count of bases not matched to a gene: 9. CDR3 protein: CASSDWTGQNNEQFF. CDR3 DNA: TGTGCCAGCAGCGACTGGACAGGACAGAACAATGAGCAGTTCTTC. The whole variable domain, filled in from reference TRBV5-5 and TRBJ2-1, reads DAGVTQSPTHLIKTRGQQVTLRCSPISGHKSVSWYQQVLGQGPQFIFQYYEKEERGRGNFPDRFSARQFPNYSSELNVNALLLGDSALYLCASSDWTGQNNEQFFGPGTRLTVL.

The V and J genes are TRBV19 and TRBJ2-7, with unresolved D. This CDR3 contains 14 residues. From germline, CDR1 is LNHDA and CDR2 SQIVND (reference sequence). V was shortened by 6 bases and J by 1 base, with 13 bases between the two germline ends. CDR3 sequence: CASSSRLDSYEQYF. In DNA form, the CDR3 reads TGTGCCAGTAGCTCTCGACTGGATTCCTACGAGCAGTACTTC.

The CDR3 nucleotides read TGTGCCGGGGACAGCCGGAACACTGAAGCTTTCTTT. Its translation is CAGDSRNTEAFF. This chain uses TRBV30 with TRBJ1-1, with 7 positions matching TRBD1. The CDR3 sequence is 12 residues long. Trimming removed 8 bases from V and 1 base from J; junction bases left unmatched: 4. Per the germline V gene, CDR1 is GTSNPN and CDR2 is SVGIG (reference sequence).

This chain connects TRBV19 to TRBJ1-2; the D gene is possibly TRBD1 (6 bases). CDR3 length: 13 amino acids. Trimming left V 7 bases short and J 8 bases short, with 17 bases between. CDR1 LNHDA and CDR2 SQIVND come from the germline V gene (reference sequence). This CDR3 reads CASKRGADWGYTF. DNA of the CDR3: TGTGCCAGTAAGCGGGGGGCGGATTGGGGCTACACCTTC.

This chain links TRBV5-4 with TRBJ2-3, with a possible D match to TRBD2 (7 bases). This CDR3 is 14 amino acids long. In germline, CDR1 is SGHNT, CDR2 YYREEE (reference sequence). V lost 3 bases to trimming and J lost 5 bases, with 13 bases between them. The CDR3 protein is CASSSRGGGDTQYF. The CDR3 DNA reads as TGTGCCAGCAGCTCCAGGGGAGGGGGAGATACGCAGTATTTT. The whole variable domain, remainder taken from reference TRBV5-4 and TRBJ2-3, is ETGVTQSPTHLIKTRGQQVTLRCSSQSGHNTVSWYQQALGQGPQFIFQYYREEENGRGNFPPRFSGLQFPNYSSELNVNALELDDSALYLCASSSRGGGDTQYFGPGTRLTVL.

J is TRBJ2-1 and V is TRBV7-3, with 9 bases that match TRBD2. Trimming at V came to 5 bases and at J to 0 bases, leaving 2 bases not matched to a gene. The CDR3 contains 15 residues. Germline lookup yields CDR1 SGHTA and CDR2 FQGTGA. This CDR3 is CASSLAGRSYNEQFF. The CDR3 region has the DNA TGTGCCAGCAGCCTAGCGGGACGCTCCTACAATGAGCAGTTCTTC.

The CDR3 DNA reads TGTGCCAGCAGCTTAGGCGGGAGGAATTCACCCCTCCACTTT. Protein sequence: CASSLGGRNSPLHF. The chain carries TRBV5-4 and TRBJ1-6, with unresolved D. CDR1 SGHNT and CDR2 YYREEE come from the germline V gene (reference sequence). The CDR3 covers 14 residues. V lost 2 bases, J lost 7 bases, and 10 bases lay in between.